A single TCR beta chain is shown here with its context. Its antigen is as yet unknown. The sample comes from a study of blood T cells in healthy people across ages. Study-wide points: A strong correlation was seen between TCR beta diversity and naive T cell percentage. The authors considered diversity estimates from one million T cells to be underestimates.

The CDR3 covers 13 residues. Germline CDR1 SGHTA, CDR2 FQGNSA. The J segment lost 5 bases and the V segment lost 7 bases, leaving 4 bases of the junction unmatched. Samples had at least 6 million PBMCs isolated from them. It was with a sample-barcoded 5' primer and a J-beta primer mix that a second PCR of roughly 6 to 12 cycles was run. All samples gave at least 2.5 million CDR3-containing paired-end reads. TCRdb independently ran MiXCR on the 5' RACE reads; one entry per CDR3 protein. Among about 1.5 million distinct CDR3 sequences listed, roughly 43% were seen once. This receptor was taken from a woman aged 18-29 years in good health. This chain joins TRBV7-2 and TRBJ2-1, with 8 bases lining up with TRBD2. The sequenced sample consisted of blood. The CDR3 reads CASKTSGDNEQFF. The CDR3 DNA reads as TGTGCCAGCAAAACTAGCGGAGACAATGAGCAGTTCTTC.